The 27 T cell receptor beta chains below all came from one sample that was sequenced in a study of molecular identifiers for immune sequencing clone quantification. In TCRdb, the PCR reads were re-called with MiXCR into one record per CDR3 protein. The sample includes some 680,000 distinct CDR3 sequences, about 25% seen only once; the top ten take 0.75% to 0.8%. Sequencing used naive CD8+ T cells from blood, with Jurkat cell RNA spiked in. Indicated subset: FACS-sorted CD8+CD4-CCR7+CD45RA+ naive T cells. The source of these receptors is a human donor in good health. Some libraries in this study had Jurkat cell RNA spiked in.

This clonotype has just a few counts. The V and J genes are TRBV10-3 and TRBJ2-7; 12 nucleotides line up with TRBD2. CDR1 is ENHRY and CDR2 is SYGVKD in the germline V gene. CDR3 length: 16 residues. Germline trimming cut 1 base from V and 6 bases from J; bases unmatched to any gene: 7. CDR3 region: CAISELTSGSRGEQYF. The CDR3 coding sequence is TGTGCCATCAGTGAGTTGACTAGCGGGAGTAGGGGCGAGCAGTACTTC.

A word on this clonotype: At one end, the junction sequence differs from germline, possibly due to a read error. V is TRBV19 and J is TRBJ2-7; D is uncertain. The CDR3 has 14 residues. The V gene's germline CDR1 is LNHDA and CDR2 SQIVND (reference sequence). CDR3 loop: CASSQGYPSYEQYF. Here the CDR3 DNA reads TGTGCGAGTAGTCAAGGGTATCCGAGCTACGAGCAGTACTTC. Looking up the rest from reference TRBV19 and TRBJ2-7 gives the full variable domain: DGGITQSPKYLFRKEGQNVTLSCEQNLNHDAMYWYRQDPGQGLRLIYYSQIVNDFQKGDIAEGYSVSREKKESFPLTVTSAQKNPTAFYLCASSQGYPSYEQYFGPGTRLTVT.

V usage is TRBV2 and J usage is TRBJ2-5; D gene ambiguous. CDR1 is SNHLY and CDR2 is FYNNEI in the germline V gene. The V gene lost 0 bases and the J gene lost 5 bases, with 10 bases spanning the gap. The length of the CDR3 is 14 residues. The CDR3 spells CASSEARVLETQYF. Here the CDR3 DNA reads TGTGCCAGCAGTGAAGCAAGGGTTTTGGAGACCCAGTACTTC. Variable domain in full (rest from reference TRBV2 and TRBJ2-5): EPEVTQTPSHQVTQMGQEVILRCVPISNHLYFYWYRQILGQKVEFLVSFYNNEISEKSEIFDDQFSVERPDGSNFTLKIRSTKLEDSAMYFCASSEARVLETQYFGPGTRLLVL.

This clonotype was recorded many times. The chain joins TRBV6-2 or TRBV6-3 to TRBJ2-2; perhaps TRBD2 as D (5 bases). The CDR3 is made up of 15 amino acids. Germline CDR1 reads MNHEY; CDR2 reads SVGEGT. The V end lost 6 bases, the J end lost 6 bases, and 17 bases lay between the germline ends. CDR3 residues: CASRTPGGWSGELFF. The CDR3 DNA sequence: TGTGCCAGCAGGACCCCAGGAGGTTGGTCCGGGGAGCTGTTTTTT.

In its sample, this clonotype was seen a few times. The chain couples TRBV14 to TRBJ2-7, with 7 bases that match TRBD1. The length of the CDR3 is 17 residues. Germline-derived CDR1 and CDR2 are SGHDN and FVKESK. Germline trimming cut 3 bases from V and 7 bases from J; bases unmatched to any gene: 18. The CDR3 spells CASSQGPRQGPAEEQYF. The CDR3 nucleotides read TGTGCCAGCAGCCAGGGTCCACGACAGGGTCCCGCGGAGGAGCAGTACTTC.

The sample holds many counts of this clonotype. The chain joins TRBV7-9 to TRBJ2-3; 9 bases are a match to TRBD1. The germline gives CDR1 SEHNR, CDR2 FQNEAQ (reference sequence). Trimming removed 5 bases from V and 0 bases from J; junction bases left unmatched: 3. This CDR3 has 15 amino acids. The CDR3 DNA sequence: TGTGCCAGCAGCACCACAGGGGGCAGCACAGATACGCAGTATTTT. Translated: CASSTTGGSTDTQYF.

The chain carries TRBV20-1 and TRBJ2-7; tentative D call: TRBD1 (5 bases). Germline V gives CDR1 DFQATT, CDR2 SNEGSKA (reference sequence). The V and J ends lost 1 base and 4 bases respectively, with 11 bases between them. This CDR3 has 13 amino acids. The CDR3 DNA reads as TGCAGTGCTAGAGCCCCAGGGATTTACGAGCAGTACTTC. Its translation is CSARAPGIYEQYF.

There are many counts of this clonotype. The genes are TRBV23-1 and TRBJ2-7; TRBD1 aligns across 8 bases. TRBV23-1 is designated an ORF whose function remains uncertain. There are 15 residues in the CDR3. Trimming removed 4 bases from V and 4 bases from J; junction bases left unmatched: 9. This CDR3 is CASSPTGTGGYEQYF. In DNA, the CDR3 is TGCGCCAGCAGTCCTACCGGGACAGGAGGATACGAGCAGTACTTC.

The rearrangement links TRBV9 to TRBJ2-3, with D possibly TRBD2 on 5 matching bases. Germline V gene data show CDR1 as SGDLS and CDR2 as YYNGEE. Trimming stripped 2 bases from V and 4 bases from J, with 14 bases between. The CDR3 totals 15 residues. In DNA form, the CDR3 reads TGTGCCAGCAGCGTGGGTGACTGGAGGTCAGATACGCAGTATTTT. Its protein is CASSVGDWRSDTQYF.

This clonotype came up once. Compared with germline, one end of the junction differs, possibly owing to a read error. The genes are TRBV7-8 and TRBJ2-4; weak D call: TRBD2 (7 bases). This CDR3 has 16 amino acids. The V gene's germline CDR1 is SGHVS and CDR2 FQNEAQ. The chain's CDR3 is CARSLQGGGGRDIQYF. Here the CDR3 DNA reads TGTGCCCGCAGCTTACAGGGTGGGGGGGGCAGGGACATTCAGTACTTC.

The V call is TRBV4-3, the J call TRBJ2-7; D is possibly TRBD1 or TRBD2 (6 bases each). Germline V CDR1 and CDR2: LGHNA, YSLEER. The CDR3 runs to 15 residues. Trimming left V 0 bases short and J 0 bases short, with 9 bases between. The CDR3: CASSQDGGHSYEQYF. CDR3 DNA: TGCGCCAGCAGCCAAGACGGGGGACACTCCTACGAGCAGTACTTC.

This clonotype has more than one count but fewer than ten. This rearrangement joins TRBV6-2 or TRBV6-3 to TRBJ2-7; D perhaps matches TRBD1 (5 bases). In germline, CDR1 is MNHEY, CDR2 SVGEGT. V was trimmed by 1 base and J by 0 bases, leaving 10 bases between them. There are 15 residues in the CDR3. The CDR3 DNA reads as TGTGCCAGCAGTTACTGGGCAGGGAACTCCTACGAGCAGTACTTC. It specifies CASSYWAGNSYEQYF.

Many counts were recorded for this clonotype. The rearrangement uses TRBV27 and TRBJ2-7, with D tentatively TRBD1 or TRBD2 (6 bases each). V lost 3 bases, J lost 5 bases, and 11 bases lay in between. The CDR3 spans 13 residues. In germline, CDR1 is MNHEY, CDR2 SMNVEV (reference sequence). The CDR3 coding sequence is TGTGCCAGCAGTTTTACAGGGAGGCACGAGCAGTACTTC. Amino acids: CASSFTGRHEQYF.

The chain has TRBV27 and TRBJ2-7; D is uncertain. The CDR3 covers 11 residues. V lost 5 bases to trimming and J lost 3 bases, with 5 bases between them. In germline, CDR1 is MNHEY, CDR2 SMNVEV (reference sequence). The CDR3 protein is CASSNRYEQYF. DNA of the CDR3: TGTGCCAGCAGTAATCGCTACGAGCAGTACTTC.

This clonotype was observed at least ten times. The chain combines TRBV5-5 with TRBJ2-4; D remains ambiguous. Trimming took off 10 bases at V and 0 bases at J, with 17 bases between the two ends. The CDR3 has 15 residues. The germline gives CDR1 SGHKS, CDR2 YYEKEE (reference sequence). The CDR3 loop is CAWPVPGVAKNIQYF. The DNA for the CDR3 is TGTGCCTGGCCCGTTCCAGGAGTAGCCAAAAACATTCAGTACTTC.

This clonotype was seen only a few times. The genes are TRBV6-2 or TRBV6-3 and TRBJ1-2; D gene ambiguous. Trimming cost V 7 bases and J 2 bases, with 17 bases left between them. The CDR3 contains 15 residues. CDR1 MNHEY and CDR2 SVGEGT come from the germline V gene. Here the CDR3 reads CASTTGADVNYGYTF. DNA of the CDR3: TGTGCCAGCACAACCGGCGCAGACGTAAACTATGGCTACACCTTC.

The chain links TRBV6-5 to TRBJ2-5; 8 nucleotides agree with TRBD2. Germline V gives CDR1 MNHEY, CDR2 SVGAGI. The CDR3 runs 17 residues. Trimming at V came to 4 bases and at J to 2 bases, leaving 12 bases not matched to a gene. CDR3 sequence (DNA): TGTGCCAGCAGTTGGGCTAGCGGGCCTTACCAACAAGAGACCCAGTACTTC. Amino acids: CASSWASGPYQQETQYF.

Points on this clonotype: A much larger clonotype is one base distant, so this may be a read error. The rearrangement uses TRBV19 and TRBJ2-3; 7 nucleotides agree with TRBD2. Trimming took 4 bases from V and 4 from J; bases not matched to a gene: 5. The V gene's germline CDR1 is LNHDA and CDR2 SQIVND (reference sequence). CDR3 length: 14 residues. CDR3 amino acids: CASSRGTMADTQYF. The CDR3 DNA follows: TGTGCCAGTAGTAGGGGGACTATGGCAGATACGCAGTATTTT.

CDR3 sequence (DNA): TGTGCCAGCAGTTTACGGTGGGGCAAGACAGATACGCAGTATTTT. Translated: CASSLRWGKTDTQYF. The chain couples TRBV12-3 or TRBV12-4 to TRBJ2-3, with D perhaps TRBD1 (5 bases). Trimming took off 2 bases at V and 3 bases at J, with 12 bases between the two ends. The CDR3 sequence is 15 residues long.

This sequence joins TRBV4-1 and TRBJ1-2, with 9 bases matching TRBD1. The CDR3 totals 17 residues. CDR1 is MGHRA and CDR2 is YSYEKL in the germline V gene. After removal of 4 bases from V and 5 bases from J, the junction contained 14 bases not matched to a gene. Written as DNA, the CDR3 is TGCGCCAGCAGCCGAGTCGATGGGACAGGGAACCTTTATGGCTACACCTTC. Amino acids: CASSRVDGTGNLYGYTF.

With respect to this clonotype: One junction end disagrees with the germline gene, perhaps due to a read error. The chain joins TRBV7-6 to TRBJ2-7; D ambiguous. In germline, CDR1 is SGHVS, CDR2 FNYEAQ. The CDR3 consists of 14 residues. CDR3 amino acids: CASNLGVGYYEQYF. CDR3 DNA: TGTGCCAGCAACTTAGGAGTCGGGTACTACGAGCAGTACTTC.

The gene calls are TRBV20-1 and TRBJ2-3; 8 bases fit TRBD2. The CDR3 is made up of 18 amino acids. Losses at the gene ends were 0 bases for V and 4 bases for J; bases not matched to a gene: 15. Per the germline V gene, CDR1 is DFQATT and CDR2 is SNEGSKA (reference sequence). This chain's CDR3 is CSARDSSGAGGRADTQYF. The CDR3 bases are TGCAGTGCTAGAGACTCGAGTGGGGCGGGAGGTCGCGCAGATACGCAGTATTTT.

Only a few counts were recorded for this clonotype. The V call is TRBV9, the J call TRBJ2-7, with TRBD2 matching 9 bases. Germline CDR1 SGDLS, CDR2 YYNGEE. The length of the CDR3 is 15 residues. V was clipped by 3 bases and J by 4 bases; unmatched bases: 8. The CDR3 reads CASSASGTALYEQYF. The DNA for the CDR3 is TGTGCCAGCAGCGCTAGCGGGACAGCTCTATACGAGCAGTACTTC.

This clonotype was found many times. The CDR3 coding sequence is TGTGCCAGCAGTCGATTCCGGGACAGGGCTTACGAGCAGTACTTC. Translating it yields CASSRFRDRAYEQYF. J is TRBJ2-7 and V is TRBV6-5, with 9 bases aligning to TRBD1. With V trimmed by 5 bases and J by 4 bases, 9 bases remained unmatched. The CDR3 totals 15 residues. In germline, CDR1 is MNHEY, CDR2 SVGAGI.

This clonotype was counted a few times. The V gene is TRBV12-3 or TRBV12-4, the J gene TRBJ2-5, with 9 nucleotides matching TRBD1. The CDR3 is made up of 17 amino acids. V lost 5 bases to trimming and J lost 5 bases; unmatched junction nucleotides: 15. CDR3 nucleotide sequence: TGTGCCAGCAGTCCGCCCCGGGGGACAGGGAATTTGGAGACCCAGTACTTC. As protein: CASSPPRGTGNLETQYF.

This rearrangement joins TRBV28 to TRBJ1-4; D gene ambiguous. Germline-derived CDR1 and CDR2 are MDHEN and SYDVKM. V lost 3 bases to trimming and J lost 5 bases, with 16 bases between them. The CDR3 runs 16 residues. Here the CDR3 reads CASSFRAGFENEKLFF. The CDR3 nucleotides read TGTGCCAGCAGTTTCCGGGCGGGGTTTGAGAATGAAAAACTGTTTTTT.

The chain couples TRBV30 to TRBJ1-4, with TRBD1 as a possible D gene (5 bases). Trimming cost V 3 bases and J 3 bases, with 14 bases left between them. Germline values: CDR1 GTSNPN, CDR2 SVGIG (reference sequence). This CDR3 contains 15 residues. CDR3 protein: CAWSPPAGPNEKLFF. The CDR3 DNA follows: TGTGCCTGGAGCCCCCCGGCAGGGCCTAATGAAAAACTGTTTTTT.